The next 13 T cell receptor beta chains were all read from a single sample in a study of blood T cell repertoires in COVID-19. Sequencing was performed with immunoSEQ multiplex PCR; in TCRdb, only in-frame clones are kept and a portion is missing. This repertoire shows under 200,000 clones, 65% to 85% found once; its top ten account for roughly 3.1%. The sequencing input was PBMCs or T cells enriched from blood (not recorded which). The origin of the receptors is a woman younger than 45 who had been exposed to COVID-19.

The rearrangement joins TRBV5-1 to TRBJ1-2, with a possible D match to TRBD1 (5 bases). Per germline, CDR1 SGHRS and CDR2 YFSETQ. V lost 4 bases to trimming and J lost 3 bases, with 19 bases between them. The CDR3 is 16 amino acids. In DNA, the CDR3 is TGCGCCAGCAGCCTCCAGCCGGGACGGGGGGACTATGGCTACACCTTC. Its protein is CASSLQPGRGDYGYTF.

V and J are TRBV5-4 and TRBJ2-2; 12 positions match TRBD2. The germline V gene encodes CDR1 SGHNT and CDR2 YYREEE (reference sequence). The junction had 3 bases not matched to a gene; V was cut back by 5 bases and J by 4 bases. There are 15 residues in the CDR3. The CDR3 DNA reads as TGTGCCAGCAGGCCGGGACTAGCGGGCACCGGGGAGCTGTTTTTT. Translating gives CASRPGLAGTGELFF.

This chain joins TRBV5-6 and TRBJ2-3, with D possibly matching TRBD2 (5 bases). V was clipped by 3 bases and J by 8 bases, with 22 bases between them. The CDR3 covers 16 residues. Germline loops: CDR1 SGHDT, CDR2 YYEEEE. CDR3 sequence: CASSSPRGASIFTQYF. The DNA of the CDR3 is TGTGCCAGCAGCTCACCCCGGGGAGCGTCAATCTTTACGCAGTATTTT.

The chain has TRBV6-1 and TRBJ1-2, with D possibly matching TRBD1 (5 bases). V was trimmed by 3 bases and J by 8 bases, leaving 19 bases between them. The CDR3 totals 15 residues. Germline assignment: CDR1 MNHNS and CDR2 SASEGT. CDR3 DNA: TGTGCCAGCAGTGAGGGGCGTATCGGAGGGGACGGCTACACCTTC. Encoded protein: CASSEGRIGGDGYTF.

The chain links TRBV6-2 or TRBV6-3 to TRBJ1-2; 9 positions agree with TRBD1. This CDR3 spans 14 amino acids. CDR1 and CDR2 (germline): MNHEY, SVGEGT. The V gene end was trimmed by 2 bases and the J gene end by 4 bases; junction bases not matched to a gene: 2. Here the CDR3 reads CASSYRGQGYGYTF. CDR3 bases: TGTGCCAGCAGTTACCGGGGACAGGGCTATGGCTACACCTTC.

In this sample, this clone turned up many times. The chain couples TRBV28 to TRBJ1-2, with D hard to call. There are 13 residues in the CDR3. The ends were cut back, 9 bases at V and 3 bases at J, with 14 bases in the middle. Per the germline V gene, CDR1 is MDHEN and CDR2 is SYDVKM. The CDR3 reads CASTRLVDYGYTF. CDR3 in DNA: TGTGCCAGTACCAGGCTGGTGGACTATGGCTACACCTTC.

The chain couples TRBV6-5 to TRBJ1-1, with TRBD1 identical over 10 bases. Unmatched junction bases numbered 7, after V lost 10 bases and J lost 5 bases. Germline V gene sequence: CDR1 MNHEY, CDR2 SVGAGI. The CDR3 spans 13 residues. As DNA, the CDR3 is TGTGCCACTCTGGGACAGGGGAGGACTGAAGCTTTCTTT. Amino acids: CATLGQGRTEAFF.

The chain recombines TRBV4-1 with TRBJ1-4; the D is unclear. Trimming left V 4 bases short and J 7 bases short, with 10 bases between. In germline, CDR1 is MGHRA, CDR2 YSYEKL. This CDR3 is built from 13 residues. The CDR3 reads CASSLLGSEKLFF. In DNA, the CDR3 is TGCGCCAGCAGCCTGTTAGGGAGTGAAAAACTGTTTTTT.

The chain's CDR3 is CASSQVDWQPGELFF. DNA of the CDR3: TGTGCCAGCAGCCAAGTTGACTGGCAGCCCGGGGAGCTGTTTTTT. The chain carries TRBV3-1 (or the pseudogene TRBV3-2) and TRBJ2-2; D is undetermined. CDR1 and CDR2 (germline): LGHDT, YNNKEL (reference sequence). This CDR3 contains 15 residues. V lost 1 base and J lost 6, with 12 bases in between.

V gene TRBV7-2 combines with J gene TRBJ2-7, with 14 bases aligning to TRBD2. This CDR3 has 19 residues. In germline, CDR1 is SGHTA, CDR2 FQGNSA. Germline trimming cut 4 bases from V and 4 bases from J; bases unmatched to any gene: 15. CDR3 sequence (DNA): TGTGCCAGCAGCTCCAGACCGACTAGCGGGGGGGCCGTTAGTTACGAGCAGTACTTC. Translating gives CASSSRPTSGGAVSYEQYF. The variable domain in full, with the rest retrieved from reference TRBV7-2 and TRBJ2-7, is GAGVSQSPSNKVTEKGKDVELRCDPISGHTALYWYRQSLGQGLEFLIYFQGNSAPDKSGLPSDRFSAERTGGSVSTLTIQRTQQEDSAVYLCASSSRPTSGGAVSYEQYFGPGTRLTVT.

This sequence joins TRBV5-1 and TRBJ2-5; TRBD1 matches at 7 bases. Per germline, CDR1 SGHRS and CDR2 YFSETQ. V lost 5 bases and J lost 4; bases outside the gene matches: 8. The CDR3 has 14 residues. The CDR3, as DNA: TGCGCCAGCAGTTTGACAGGGCATACAGAGACCCAGTACTTC. Amino acids: CASSLTGHTETQYF.

This rearrangement joins TRBV19 to TRBJ1-2; D not certain. The V and J ends lost 1 base and 0 bases respectively, with 6 bases between them. The germline V gene encodes CDR1 LNHDA and CDR2 SQIVND (reference sequence). The CDR3 length is 14 residues. This CDR3 reads CASSIGATNYGYTF. CDR3 DNA sequence: TGTGCCAGTAGTATAGGGGCAACTAACTATGGCTACACCTTC.

V and J are TRBV7-9 and TRBJ2-7; 8 bases line up with TRBD1. V was pared by 4 bases and J by 0 bases, with 2 bases of the junction left unmatched. This CDR3 comprises 14 residues. From germline, CDR1 is SEHNR and CDR2 FQNEAQ (reference sequence). The CDR3 is CASSSTGASYEQYF. The CDR3 bases are TGTGCCAGCAGCTCGACAGGGGCCTCCTACGAGCAGTACTTC.